This TCR beta chain was profiled in a study of shared clonotypes between healthy human individuals (dated by TCRdb to about 2020). About the investigation overall: The cohort comprised two women and a few men aged 18 to 49 years. Per donor, three plates each were used for CD4 naive and CD4 memory, two for CD8 naive, and one for CD8 memory. Each donor's leukapheresis produced roughly between roughly 0.85 and 10 billion PBMCs. To increase sequencing depth and limit assay-specific biases, different laboratories used diverse techniques to prepare libraries and sequence TCR repertoires. To estimate repertoire size and how much clonotypes are shared between individuals, the study performed deep sequencing of blood TCR repertoires from a handful of healthy adults.

TCR CDR3 regions were amplified from genomic DNA by multiplex PCR using the deep immunoSEQ assay. Extracted genomic DNA from each cell subset was spread evenly across all wells of several immunoSEQ 96-well plates, with each plate serving as a replicate. For sorted subsets, roughly 190 ng of genomic DNA, equivalent to some 30,000 T cell genomes, went into each replicate PCR. Purified libraries were quantified with a Qubit 3.0 fluorometer, sized on a Bioanalyzer 2100, and re-quantified with the KAPA Library Quantification kit. Every immunoSEQ 96-well plate was sequenced on a separate single-read 150-cycle Illumina NextSeq 550 flow cell. Processing in the source paper ran as follows. Because the immunoSEQ output held only junctional sequences and lacked quality scores, the filtering could not match the filtering applied to full-length reads. Sequences were annotated with PyIR, a Python wrapper for IgBLAST v1.9, using IMGT germline references to assign V/J genes and CDR3. Any read was removed if the V/J assignment was weak (E-value above 1e-6), the CDR3 was missing, or the read contained stop codons, out-of-frame junctions, or ambiguous translated residues. A V3J clonotype was defined by an identical inferred V gene, J gene, and CDR3 amino acid sequence. To compute the percentage overlap between repertoires, the number of shared unique clonotypes was divided by the size of the smaller repertoire. Three approaches were used to assess repertoire richness: RTK rarefaction, the Chao1 estimator, and Recon v2.1 estimates of unobserved clonotypes. Generation probabilities were computed with OLGA for all TCRbeta clonotypes obtained by the gDNA method from a few donors. Here the immuneACCESS table is served through TCRdb, limited to in-frame sequences with V and J called. Missing clones are a known gap in these copies; in checked studies unresolved V genes cover under half, and the rest lacks a known reason. V and J calls and clone size are those listed in that table; D and trimming were worked out from the DNA. The sample profile shows approximately 1.5 million clones; about 98.5% of them were found once. The ten top clones hold 0.36% of the sample.

The CDR3 starts with the cysteine, ends with the phenylalanine, and has 16 residues. The entry retains the CDR3 DNA only, 48 bases that are in frame from base 1. Taken from the germline V gene, the CDR1 and CDR2 loops are SGHVS and FNYEAQ. The junction carries 13 bases between V and J, which are trimmed by 1 base and 3 bases respectively. Study-level results and caveats: Sampling was restricted to blood, and TCR repertoires in tissue are likely to differ from TCR repertoires in blood. Pairwise subsampling indicated that sequencing depth was expected to affect the degree of clonotype sharing among donors. Even with the large sequencing depth, rarefaction of the sorted-subset datasets indicated that sequencing was incomplete. When several donors were compared, the shared fraction of clonotypes was around 5% for naive CD4, 3% to 4% for naive CD8, more than 2% for memory CD4, and roughly 0.4% for memory CD8. Because the study included a small number of donors, the genetic and exposure-history diversity represented was limited. Naive subsets generally had larger estimated clonotype richness than memory subsets. Compared with non-shared clonotypes, clonotypes shared by all four sorted-subset donors had higher generation probabilities.

Details on this clone: Its antigen is currently not known. Base quality data are lacking; no much larger clone is found one base away.

The donors were healthy, HIV-negative adults who had no recently reported acute infections or vaccinations. Every donor was a Caucasian adult living in Nashville, Tennessee, USA. Magnetic negative selection was used to enrich CD4+ T cells, after which naive cells were positively selected on CD45RA and the negative fraction became the memory subset. Blood was collected by leukapheresis, and PBMCs were isolated by Ficoll-Histopaque density gradient centrifugation and then cryopreserved in liquid nitrogen vapor phase. Analytical flow cytometry was used to check the purity and quantity of every magnetically sorted T cell population. Each sorted fraction had its genomic DNA isolated and then quantified by UV absorbance on a Nanodrop 2000c.

Sequences were obtained from naive CD4+ T cells sorted from blood. The meaning of the sample's cell subset or site label: CD45RA+ positively selected. The chain links TRBV7-6 with TRBJ1-3; tentative D gene TRBD1, with 6 bases matching. The receptor was isolated from a man aged 25 to 40 in good health. The DNA reads as follows: TGTGCCAGCAGCTTAGTGGGGGGCGCGGTTGGAAACACCATATATTTT. It specifies CASSLVGGAVGNTIYF.